These 12 T cell receptor beta chains share one sample of origin, sequenced in a study of PD-L1 blockade in urothelial cancer. Time point here: pretreatment peripheral blood. Sequenced by immunoSEQ multiplex PCR; TCRdb stores in-frame clones only, minus some. Among 87,000 or so clones, around 83% were seen once, and the ten largest hold over 2%. The sequencing here drew on PBMCs, taken around atezolizumab (anti-PD-L1) treatment. Source of these receptors: a man in his fifties or sixties with urothelial cancer.

The chain combines TRBV29-1 with TRBJ1-3, with D possibly being TRBD1 (6 bases). Trimming took 5 bases from V and 1 from J, leaving 9 bases between them. CDR1 is SQVTM and CDR2 is ANQGSEA in the germline V gene. CDR3 length equals 13 residues. In nucleotides, the CDR3 is TGCAGCGTTTGGACAGATTCTGGAAACACCATATATTTT. It codes for CSVWTDSGNTIYF.

The chain is built from TRBV5-1 and TRBJ1-2; TRBD1 matches at 9 bases. The junction had 7 bases not matched to a gene; V was cut back by 5 bases and J by 2 bases. Germline CDR1 SGHRS, CDR2 YFSETQ. There are 15 residues in the CDR3. CDR3 sequence: CASREQGAPNYGYTF. The CDR3 bases are TGCGCCAGCAGGGAACAGGGGGCTCCCAACTATGGCTACACCTTC. Full variable domain (rest looked up from reference TRBV5-1 and TRBJ1-2): KAGVTQTPRYLIKTRGQQVTLSCSPISGHRSVSWYQQTPGQGLQFLFEYFSETQRNKGNFPGRFSGRQFSNSRSEMNVSTLELGDSALYLCASREQGAPNYGYTFGSGTRLTVV.

This chain uses TRBV6-1 with TRBJ1-1; tentatively, D is TRBD1 (5 bases). Germline V gene lookup returns CDR1 MNHNS and CDR2 SASEGT. The CDR3 consists of 15 residues. V was cut by 2 bases and J by 3 bases, with 13 bases left in between. The CDR3 DNA is TGTGCCAGCAGTGAAATATACAGGATTTACACTGAAGCTTTCTTT. Its translation: CASSEIYRIYTEAFF.

The chain has TRBV5-1 and TRBJ2-3; 7 bases line up with TRBD2. V gave up 0 bases and J gave up 2 bases; unmatched junction bases: 9. The CDR3 extends over 17 amino acids. From germline, CDR1 is SGHRS and CDR2 YFSETQ. The CDR3 DNA follows: TGCGCCAGCAGCTTGGTGGCGCGGGGGACCTCCACAGATACGCAGTATTTT. Amino acid sequence: CASSLVARGTSTDTQYF.

This clone showed up just a few times. CDR3 in amino acids: CASSLSRNTEAFF. The CDR3 DNA reads TGTGCCAGCAGTTTATCGCGGAACACTGAAGCTTTCTTT. The chain uses TRBV27 and TRBJ1-1; D call uncertain. Germline CDR1 is MNHEY and CDR2 is SMNVEV (reference sequence). The length of the CDR3 is 13 residues. V lost 0 bases and J 1 base, leaving 3 bases between the germline ends.

The chain recombines TRBV6-5 with TRBJ2-7; D not resolved. Trimming took off 0 bases at V and 4 bases at J, with 10 bases between the two ends. From germline, CDR1 is MNHEY and CDR2 SVGAGI. The CDR3 has 14 amino acids. As DNA, the CDR3 is TGTGCCAGCAGTTACTCGATCCCTACGTACGAGCAGTACTTC. Its protein is CASSYSIPTYEQYF.

In this sample, this clone turned up a few times. The chain joins TRBV10-1 to TRBJ1-1; no clear D gene. Germline CDR1 reads WNHNN; CDR2 reads SYGVQD (reference sequence). This CDR3 is built from 13 residues. V was clipped by 5 bases and J by 6 bases, with 13 bases between them. The CDR3 nucleotides read TGCGCCAGCAGTCCCTCCGGGGAGGCTGAAGCTTTCTTT. Translated, it gives CASSPSGEAEAFF.

V gene TRBV5-6 combines with J gene TRBJ2-4; a weak D match, TRBD2 (6 bases). The CDR3 has 16 amino acids. Germline loops: CDR1 SGHDT, CDR2 YYEEEE. V was cut by 1 base and J by 6 bases, with 17 bases left in between. The CDR3 DNA follows: TGTGCCAGCAGCTTGACACTAGCACCGGCAATAAACATTCAGTACTTC. As protein: CASSLTLAPAINIQYF. The full variable domain, completed using reference TRBV5-6 and TRBJ2-4, is DAGVTQSPTHLIKTRGQQVTLRCSPKSGHDTVSWYQQALGQGPQFIFQYYEEEERQRGNFPDRFSGHQFPNYSSELNVNALLLGDSALYLCASSLTLAPAINIQYFGAGTRLSVL.

In this sample, this clone turned up a few times. The J gene is TRBJ2-7, the V gene TRBV5-1; D perhaps matches TRBD2 (6 bases). V was cut by 2 bases and J by 2 bases, with 17 bases left in between. Germline V CDR1 and CDR2: SGHRS, YFSETQ. The length of the CDR3 is 16 residues. In nucleotides, the CDR3 is TGCGCCAGCAGCTTACAGCCTGGGGGGACCACCTACGAGCAGTACTTC. This sequence encodes CASSLQPGGTTYEQYF.

The chain recombines TRBV5-4 with TRBJ1-2, with D possibly being TRBD1 (6 bases). Trimming shortened V by 4 bases and J by 5 bases, and 15 bases separated the two germline ends. There are 14 residues in the CDR3. Germline V gene sequence: CDR1 SGHNT, CDR2 YYREEE (reference sequence). CDR3 in amino acids: CASSEIGQTYGYTF. The CDR3 DNA sequence: TGTGCCAGCAGCGAGATCGGACAGACATATGGCTACACCTTC.

The J gene is TRBJ1-1, the V gene TRBV28, with a weak D call TRBD1 (6 bases). Germline CDR1 reads MDHEN; CDR2 reads SYDVKM. The V and J ends lost 7 bases and 5 bases respectively, with 17 bases between them. There are 14 residues in the CDR3. The CDR3 reads CASTLGGRGTEAFF. Here the CDR3 DNA reads TGTGCCAGCACCCTCGGGGGGCGCGGTACTGAAGCTTTCTTT.

This chain connects TRBV6-5 to TRBJ2-7, with 8 bases lining up with TRBD1. J lost 1 base, V lost 8 bases, and 7 bases had no gene match. The germline gives CDR1 MNHEY, CDR2 SVGAGI. The CDR3 extends over 14 amino acids. CDR3 DNA: TGTGCCAGCCAACAAGGGGACAGGTCCTACGAGCAGTACTTC. This gives the protein CASQQGDRSYEQYF.